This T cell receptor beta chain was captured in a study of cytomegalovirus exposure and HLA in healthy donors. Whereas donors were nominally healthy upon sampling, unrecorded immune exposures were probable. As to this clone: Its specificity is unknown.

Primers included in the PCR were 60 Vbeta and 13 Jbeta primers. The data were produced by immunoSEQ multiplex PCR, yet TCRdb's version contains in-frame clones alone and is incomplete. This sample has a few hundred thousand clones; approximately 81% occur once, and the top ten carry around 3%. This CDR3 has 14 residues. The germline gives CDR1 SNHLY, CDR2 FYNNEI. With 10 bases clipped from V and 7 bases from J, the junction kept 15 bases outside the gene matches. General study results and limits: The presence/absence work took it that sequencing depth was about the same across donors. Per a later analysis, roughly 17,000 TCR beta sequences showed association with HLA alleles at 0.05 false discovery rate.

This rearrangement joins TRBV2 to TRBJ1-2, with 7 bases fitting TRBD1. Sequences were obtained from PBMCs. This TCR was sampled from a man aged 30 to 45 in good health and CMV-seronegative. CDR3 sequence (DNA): TGTGCCATTCTCTTAACAGGGGAAGGACCTGGCTACACCTTC. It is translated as CAILLTGEGPGYTF.